This T cell receptor beta chain stems from a study of human CD8 memory T cell subsets (dated by TCRdb to 2019 to 2021). In the study overall: TCRbeta repertoires of stem-like (TSTEM), progenitor exhausted-like (TPEX) and effector memory CD8+ T cell subsets were compared to assess their clonal relationships. Over five donors each provided TSTEM, TPEX and effector memory subsets, from which TCRbeta repertoires were obtained.

Study-level results and caveats: Similarly high normalized Shannon-Wiener diversity was shown by TSTEM and TPEX subsets, whereas comparatively lower diversity was seen in effector memory subsets. Only TCRbeta chains were sequenced, and repertoire comparisons rested on five or six donors tested with paired t-tests and Bonferroni correction. The stem-like TSTEM and TPEX subsets each shared clonotypes with effector memory cells, but the TSTEM and TPEX repertoires had minimal overlap with each other, suggesting distinct antigen spectra. Greater repertoire diversity in TSTEM than in TPEX subsets was suggested by Chao1 estimates, potentially reflecting a broader range of specificities.

With regard to this clonotype: Its antigen target is currently unknown.

The germline V gene specifies MDHEN as CDR1 and SYDVKM as CDR2. The CDR3 holds 15 amino acids from the cysteine to the phenylalanine. The DNA sequence is not available. Density gradient separation was used to isolate peripheral blood mononuclear cells from buffy coats of healthy donors. Negative magnetic separation using EasySep or MojoSort CD8+ T cell isolation kits was how the study enriched total CD8+ T cells. For each subset, total RNA was extracted using an RNeasy Mini Kit from duplicate vials of about 160,000 sorted CD8+ T cells. PBMCs were used either fresh or after being cryopreserved in fetal bovine serum containing roughly 10% DMSO. CD8+ T cell subsets were sorted to purity by fluorescence-activated cell sorting on a FACSAria III. A Human TCR Profiling Kit was used to prepare UMI-labeled 5' RACE TCRbeta libraries. Every TCRbeta library was prepared in parallel with an identical number of PCR cycles. As for how the authors treated the data: The number of functional CDR3beta clonotypes in each TCRbeta library ranged from roughly 2,800 to 20,000. MIGEC 1.2.9 was used for UMI extraction and consensus assembly, with a minimum of three reads required per UMI. MiXCR 3.0.3 was used to extract the in-frame CDR3beta repertoires. After each sample was downsampled to 42,000 randomly selected UMIs, diversity metrics were computed in VDJtools 1.2.1. For the top 3,000 clones of each sample pair, the repertoire overlap metrics D, R and F2 were calculated in VDJtools. Reads reprocessed by TCRdb are summarized as one entry per CDR3 protein sequence, and DNA is absent. The V and J calls were not made by the authors but by TCRdb's processing. The sample has 6,500 to 8,000 distinct CDR3 sequences on record. The ten largest clonotypes hold around a quarter of the sample.

The sequence links TRBV28 to TRBJ2-1; the TCRdb D gene call, TRBD2, has no DNA to confirm it. Sequencing was carried out using CD8+ T cells from PBMCs. This TCR derives from a human donor in good health. The CDR3 has the sequence CASSLLSGSHNEQFF.